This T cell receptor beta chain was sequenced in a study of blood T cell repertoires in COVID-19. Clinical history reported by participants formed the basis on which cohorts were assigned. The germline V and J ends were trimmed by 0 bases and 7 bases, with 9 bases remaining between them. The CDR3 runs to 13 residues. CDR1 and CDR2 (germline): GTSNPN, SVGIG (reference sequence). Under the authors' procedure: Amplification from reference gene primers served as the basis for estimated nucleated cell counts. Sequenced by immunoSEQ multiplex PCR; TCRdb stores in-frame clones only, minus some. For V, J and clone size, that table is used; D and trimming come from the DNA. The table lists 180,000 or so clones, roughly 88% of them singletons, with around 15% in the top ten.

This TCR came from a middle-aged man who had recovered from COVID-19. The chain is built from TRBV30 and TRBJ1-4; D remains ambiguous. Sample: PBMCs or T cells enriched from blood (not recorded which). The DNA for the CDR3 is TGTGCCTGGAGTGTTAGCGGTGGTGAAAAACTGTTTTTT. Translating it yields CAWSVSGGEKLFF.